The 25 T cell receptor beta chains below were found in one sample sequenced in a study of Graves' ophthalmopathy and Graves' hyperthyroidism. The study amplified TCR beta CDR3 regions using RNA transcripts. Amplification began with first-round RT-PCR using HTBI primers, then second-round multiplex PCR was performed. From the multiplex PCR reads, TCRdb called clonotypes with MiXCR, one entry per CDR3 protein. The sample lists over a million distinct CDR3 sequences; about 40% were seen once. The sample taken for sequencing was peripheral blood or thyroid tissue (not recorded which). The receptor set was obtained from an adult man with Graves' hyperthyroidism.

The chain joins TRBV2 to TRBJ2-7; D may be TRBD2 (5 bases). The CDR3 has 12 amino acids. CDR1 SNHLY and CDR2 FYNNEI come from the germline V gene. Trimming stripped 11 bases from V and 0 bases from J, with 11 bases between. CDR3 coding DNA: TGTGCCTTGAGCGGCTACTCCTACGAGCAGTACTTC. Residues: CALSGYSYEQYF.

This clonotype was detected ten times or more. The genes are TRBV6-5 and TRBJ2-2, with D possibly matching TRBD2 (6 bases). Germline CDR1 MNHEY, CDR2 SVGAGI. The CDR3 runs 15 residues. V dropped 1 base and J dropped 6 bases, with 12 bases sitting between them. The CDR3 nucleotides read TGTGCCAGCAGTTACTTGGAGGGCGGGGCCGGGGAGCTGTTTTTT. This translates into CASSYLEGGAGELFF.

This clonotype was counted at least ten times. The chain carries TRBV7-2 and TRBJ2-7, with D maybe TRBD2 (7 bases). CDR3 length: 14 residues. V lost 4 bases and J lost 3, with 13 bases in between. Germline CDR1 and CDR2: SGHTA and FQGNSA. The CDR3: CASSSRGDYYEQYF. For the CDR3, the DNA is TGTGCCAGCAGCTCTAGGGGGGACTACTACGAGCAGTACTTC.

This clonotype showed up just a few times. The rearrangement joins TRBV10-3 to TRBJ2-3, with unresolved D. The CDR3 runs to 16 residues. V was pared by 7 bases and J by 0 bases, with 17 bases between. The germline CDR1 and CDR2 sequences are ENHRY and SYGVKD. CDR3 sequence (DNA): TGTGCCATCAACAAGTACACAGCGATAAGCACAGATACGCAGTATTTT. Protein sequence: CAINKYTAISTDTQYF.

About this clonotype: This sequence may be a read error, since a much larger clone differs from it by one base. The chain links TRBV15 to TRBJ2-7; D is uncertain. The germline V gene has CDR1 LNHNV and CDR2 YYDKDF (reference sequence). CDR3 length: 12 residues. The CDR3 nucleotides read TGTGCCACCAGCCTCGGGTCCTACGAGCGGTACTTC. Its protein product is CATSLGSYERYF.

The rearrangement links TRBV4-1 to TRBJ1-4; D remains ambiguous. This CDR3 is 15 amino acids long. Looked up from germline, CDR1 is MGHRA and CDR2 is YSYEKL. The V gene lost 4 bases and the J gene lost 0 bases, with 9 bases spanning the gap. CDR3 sequence reads: CASSPRTTTNEKLFF. The CDR3 nucleotides read TGCGCCAGCAGCCCCCGGACGACAACTAATGAAAAACTGTTTTTT.

V gene TRBV29-1 combines with J gene TRBJ2-2, with D perhaps TRBD1 or TRBD2 (5 bases each). Germline lookup yields CDR1 SQVTM and CDR2 ANQGSEA. CDR3 length equals 14 residues. Deletions cut 8 bases from V and 3 bases from J, with 16 bases between. In DNA form, the CDR3 reads TGCAGCAGTCCTCGGACGGGGCACACCGGGGAGCTGTTTTTT. Protein: CSSPRTGHTGELFF.

This clonotype was recorded only once. This CDR3 is CASSESVTDTSTDTQYF. CDR3 coding DNA: TGCGCCAGCAGTGAGTCTGTGACAGATACTAGCACAGATACGCAGTATTTT. The chain combines TRBV10-2 with TRBJ2-3; D may be TRBD1 (5 bases). V dropped 0 bases and J dropped 0 bases, with 13 bases sitting between them. The CDR3 sequence is 17 residues long. CDR1 and CDR2 (germline): WSHSY, SAAADI.

This clonotype was picked up many times. The chain combines TRBV7-6 with TRBJ2-7, with D tentatively TRBD1 (5 bases). The CDR3 has 14 residues. CDR1 SGHVS and CDR2 FNYEAQ come from the germline V gene. Trimming pared 1 base from V and 5 bases from J, leaving 12 bases between. In DNA, the CDR3 is TGTGCCAGCAGCTTAGTGTCAGGGTACCACGAGCAGTACTTC. Residues: CASSLVSGYHEQYF.

The chain combines TRBV20-1 with TRBJ1-5, with 9 bases matching TRBD1. CDR3 size: 13 residues. From germline, CDR1 is DFQATT and CDR2 SNEGSKA (reference sequence). J was trimmed by 4 bases and V by 4 bases; bases with no gene match: 2. The CDR3 here is CSATGTGNQPQHF. In nucleotides, the CDR3 is TGCAGTGCTACCGGGACAGGGAATCAGCCCCAGCATTTT.

This rearrangement joins TRBV5-1 to TRBJ1-2; perhaps TRBD1 as D (5 bases). The V gene lost 7 bases and the J gene lost 4 bases, with 14 bases spanning the gap. The CDR3 has 13 residues. Looked up from germline, CDR1 is SGHRS and CDR2 is YFSETQ. The CDR3 sequence: CASGAGTGYGYTF. The CDR3 DNA sequence: TGCGCCAGCGGCGCCGGGACGGGCTATGGCTACACCTTC.

The chain is built from TRBV29-1 and TRBJ1-5; D unclear. The CDR3 sequence is 13 residues long. Trimming took off 8 bases at V and 7 bases at J, with 18 bases between the two ends. Germline values: CDR1 SQVTM, CDR2 ANQGSEA. CDR3 region: CSSPDGLGQPQHF. CDR3 DNA sequence: TGCAGCAGTCCCGACGGGCTCGGCCAGCCCCAGCATTTT. Filled out from reference TRBV29-1 and TRBJ1-5, the complete variable domain reads SAVISQKPSRDICQRGTSLTIQCQVDSQVTMMFWYRQQPGQSLTLIATANQGSEATYESGFVIDKFPISRPNLTFSTLTVSNMSPEDSSIYLCSSPDGLGQPQHFGDGTRLSIL.

The V call is TRBV6-5, the J call TRBJ2-7; TRBD2 matches at 8 bases. After removal of 7 bases from V and 3 bases from J, the junction contained 17 bases not matched to a gene. This CDR3 has 17 amino acids. Germline V gene data show CDR1 as MNHEY and CDR2 as SVGAGI. CDR3 sequence (DNA): TGTGCCAGCACCCTATTGGAGTCAGCGGGAGCTCTCTACGAGCAGTACTTC. It translates to CASTLLESAGALYEQYF.

The V gene is TRBV9, the J gene TRBJ1-2; no reliable D call. The CDR3 is 12 amino acids. Germline V gene lookup returns CDR1 SGDLS and CDR2 YYNGEE. Trimming shortened V by 3 bases and J by 12 bases, and 15 bases separated the two germline ends. The CDR3 region is CASSGSSSGNTF. The CDR3 bases are TGTGCCAGCAGCGGGTCGAGCTCTGGAAACACCTTC.

This clonotype was recorded a few times. The CDR3 nucleotides read TGTGCCATCAGTGAGGGTGCGGAGTGGAGCTCCTACGAGCAGTACTTC. It translates to CAISEGAEWSSYEQYF. The rearrangement joins TRBV10-3 to TRBJ2-7; D is unresolved. This CDR3 is built from 16 residues. Per germline, CDR1 ENHRY and CDR2 SYGVKD. Trimming pared 2 bases from V and 0 bases from J, leaving 14 bases between.

With respect to this clonotype: A read error may be the cause here, since a much bigger clone is one base away. The chain links TRBV20-1 to TRBJ2-7, with D possibly TRBD1 on 5 matching bases. CDR3 size: 16 residues. Per the germline V gene, CDR1 is DFQATT and CDR2 is SNEGSKA (reference sequence). V was shortened by 3 bases and J by 3 bases, with 21 bases between the two germline ends. The CDR3 DNA is TGCAGTGCTAGGGACACAGCGTCTTACTCCTTCTACGAGCAGTACTTC. Protein product: CSARDTASYSFYEQYF.

This sequence joins TRBV7-9 and TRBJ2-7; possible D gene TRBD1, 5 bases. Germline V gene data show CDR1 as SEHNR and CDR2 as FQNEAQ (reference sequence). The CDR3 runs 15 residues. The V and J ends lost 2 bases and 0 bases respectively, with 11 bases between them. The CDR3 nucleotides read TGTGCCAGCAGCTTAAAGGCAGGACACTCCTACGAGCAGTACTTC. It codes for CASSLKAGHSYEQYF.

The gene calls are TRBV6-2 or TRBV6-3 and TRBJ1-6; D is possibly TRBD1 (5 bases). Germline-derived CDR1 and CDR2 are MNHEY and SVGEGT. V lost 7 bases to trimming and J lost 8 bases, with 9 bases between them. The CDR3 is 12 residues long. The DNA for the CDR3 is TGTGCCAGCAAACAGGTTTATTCACCCCTCCACTTT. Residues: CASKQVYSPLHF.

V usage is TRBV20-1 and J usage is TRBJ1-5; 9 nucleotides match TRBD1. The CDR3 extends over 15 amino acids. The V gene end was trimmed by 6 bases and the J gene end by 1 base; junction bases not matched to a gene: 7. Germline CDR1 reads DFQATT; CDR2 reads SNEGSKA (reference sequence). CDR3 amino acids: CSAGHRGRSNQPQHF. CDR3 coding DNA: TGCAGTGCGGGGCACAGGGGGCGAAGCAATCAGCCCCAGCATTTT.

This clonotype was recorded many times. This chain connects TRBV7-2 to TRBJ1-5, with TRBD1 matching 7 bases. V gave up 5 bases and J gave up 2 bases; unmatched junction bases: 9. The CDR3 contains 16 residues. CDR1 SGHTA and CDR2 FQGNSA come from the germline V gene. CDR3 DNA: TGTGCCAGCAGCCAGACAGGGTGGAATGGCAATCAGCCCCAGCATTTT. It yields the protein CASSQTGWNGNQPQHF.

The V gene is TRBV5-1, the J gene TRBJ1-1; D ambiguous. Per the germline V gene, CDR1 is SGHRS and CDR2 is YFSETQ. CDR3 length: 15 residues. With 1 base removed from V and 2 bases from J, the gap between germline ends came to 12 bases. The CDR3, as DNA: TGCGCCAGCAGCTTGTACCTCGACTTAAACACTGAAGCTTTCTTT. It yields the protein CASSLYLDLNTEAFF.

This clonotype was counted ten times or more. At one end the junction does not follow the germline gene, possibly because of a read error. This rearrangement joins TRBV7-3 to TRBJ2-2; TRBD2 aligns across 7 bases. This CDR3 has 15 residues. Germline V CDR1 and CDR2: SGHTA, FQGTGA. The CDR3 loop is CASSVTSANTGELFF. The CDR3 DNA reads as TGTGCCAGCAGCGTAACTAGCGCGAACACCGGGGAGCTGTTTTTT.

This clonotype has a handful of counts. The chain couples TRBV20-1 to TRBJ1-6, with TRBD1 matching over 7 bases. Germline CDR1 is DFQATT and CDR2 is SNEGSKA (reference sequence). V gave up 2 bases and J gave up 7 bases; unmatched junction bases: 5. The CDR3 has 14 residues. The CDR3 nucleotides read TGCAGTGCTAGATCAGGGGGAGGGAATTCACCCCTCCACTTT. Amino acid sequence: CSARSGGGNSPLHF.

On this clonotype: This could be a read error, since a much larger clone is one nucleotide away. The chain uses TRBV19 and TRBJ2-6, with D maybe TRBD1 (5 bases). The CDR3 has 15 residues. Germline V lookup: CDR1 LNHDA, CDR2 SQIVND (reference sequence). This CDR3 is CASSNFVGGANVPTF. The CDR3 DNA follows: TGTGCCAGTAGTAACTTTGTAGGTGGGGCCAACGTCCCGACTTTC. The entire variable domain, with the rest obtained from reference TRBV19 and TRBJ2-6, is as follows: DGGITQSPKYLFRKEGQNVTLSCEQNLNHDAMYWYRQDPGQGLRLIYYSQIVNDFQKGDIAEGYSVSREKKESFPLTVTSAQKNPTAFYLCASSNFVGGANVPTFGAGSRLTVL.

This rearrangement joins TRBV12-3 or TRBV12-4 to TRBJ2-7; 8 bases are a match to TRBD1. The CDR3 covers 14 residues. V dropped 6 bases and J dropped 4; count of bases not matched to a gene: 8. This chain's CDR3 is CASSLRTGWYEQYF. The CDR3 DNA reads TGTGCCAGCAGCCTCAGGACAGGGTGGTACGAGCAGTACTTC.